These 32 T cell receptor beta chains originate from one sample sequenced in a study of T-cell reconstitution after alpha-beta-depleted transplantation in children. Researchers prepared the TCRbeta library using unique molecular identifiers, the study reports. TCRdb analysed the PCR reads with MiXCR anew, one entry per CDR3 protein. This sample has a few hundred thousand distinct CDR3 sequences; around 9.7% occur once, and the top ten carry approximately 5%. The sample consisted of PBMCs from the stem cell graft donor, taken from the stem cell graft. These receptor sequences come from a human donor who donated a stem cell graft to a child with SCID.

This clonotype was seen at least ten times. The chain couples TRBV7-6 to TRBJ2-5; possible D gene TRBD2, 6 bases. Germline assignment: CDR1 SGHVS and CDR2 FNYEAQ. Deletions cut 5 bases from V and 2 bases from J, with 12 bases between. The CDR3 is 14 residues long. CDR3 nucleotides: TGTGCCAGCAGCCTGGGGGGATATCAAGAGACCCAGTACTTC. Amino acid sequence: CASSLGGYQETQYF.

Many counts were recorded for this clonotype. This rearrangement joins TRBV20-1 to TRBJ1-4; 9 nucleotides line up with TRBD1. This CDR3 has 15 amino acids. Per germline, CDR1 DFQATT and CDR2 SNEGSKA (reference sequence). Trimming removed 0 bases from V and 7 bases from J; junction bases left unmatched: 6. The CDR3 sequence is CSARDVGTGREKLFF. CDR3 DNA sequence: TGCAGTGCTAGAGATGTCGGGACAGGGCGTGAAAAACTGTTTTTT.

This clonotype appeared many times. J is TRBJ2-7 and V is TRBV12-3 or TRBV12-4; perhaps TRBD1 as D (6 bases). The V gene lost 7 bases and the J gene lost 3 bases, with 16 bases spanning the gap. This CDR3 spans 14 amino acids. The CDR3 nucleotides are TGTGCCAGCACCTCCTCGGACAGCTTCTACGAGCAGTACTTC. Its protein product is CASTSSDSFYEQYF.

This clonotype was counted many times. The rearrangement joins TRBV5-1 to TRBJ1-2; TRBD1 is a possible D gene (6 bases). Germline V gene lookup returns CDR1 SGHRS and CDR2 YFSETQ. The CDR3 length is 15 residues. Trimming took 0 bases from V and 6 from J, leaving 15 bases between them. The CDR3 loop reads CASSLDPLTGNGYTF. The CDR3 DNA is TGCGCCAGCAGCTTGGATCCCCTCACAGGGAATGGCTACACCTTC.

The rearrangement joins TRBV28 to TRBJ2-6, with D maybe TRBD1 (5 bases). CDR3 size: 17 residues. Germline lookup yields CDR1 MDHEN and CDR2 SYDVKM. Trimming shortened V by 5 bases and J by 4 bases, and 18 bases separated the two germline ends. DNA of the CDR3: TGTGCCAGCAGTCCTACTACTGGCAGGGCCGGGGCCAACGTCCTGACTTTC. Translating gives CASSPTTGRAGANVLTF.

This clonotype has at least ten counts. The CDR3: CSASFNDLTYEQYF. As DNA, the CDR3 is TGCAGTGCTAGTTTTAACGATCTGACTTACGAGCAGTACTTC. This chain uses TRBV20-1 with TRBJ2-7; D is undetermined. The CDR3 sequence is 14 residues long. Germline lookup yields CDR1 DFQATT and CDR2 SNEGSKA (reference sequence). V gave up 3 bases and J gave up 4 bases, with 16 bases separating them.

This clonotype was found many times. CDR3 sequence reads: CASSLVANGELFF. DNA for the CDR3: TGTGCCAGCAGCTTAGTGGCGAACGGGGAGCTGTTTTTT. The chain has TRBV7-8 and TRBJ2-2; D is undetermined. Germline V gene data show CDR1 as SGHVS and CDR2 as FQNEAQ. CDR3 length: 13 residues. V shed 1 base and J shed 7 bases, with 7 bases lying between them.

Concerning this clonotype itself: A much bigger clone sits one base away, suggesting this may be a read error. The gene calls are TRBV5-1 and TRBJ2-7; the D gene is possibly TRBD2 (5 bases). Germline V CDR1 and CDR2: SGHRS, YFSETQ. CDR3 length: 15 residues. In DNA form, the CDR3 reads TGCGTCAGCAGCCGTAAACTAGGGTTCTTCTACGAGCAGTACTTC. It is translated as CVSSRKLGFFYEQYF.

This clonotype was found many times. The V call is TRBV5-1, the J call TRBJ1-6; D call uncertain. The CDR3 has 14 residues. V gave up 1 base and J gave up 5 bases, with 7 bases separating them. Germline V gene data show CDR1 as SGHRS and CDR2 as YFSETQ. CDR3 nucleotide sequence: TGCGCCAGCAGCTTGAACAGCCATAATTCACCCCTCCACTTT. Translated, it gives CASSLNSHNSPLHF.

Worth noting for this clonotype: A much larger clone lies a single base off, so this may be a read error. The chain employs TRBV12-3 or TRBV12-4 and TRBJ1-2; TRBD1 is a possible D gene (6 bases). Trimming left V 3 bases short and J 8 bases short, with 19 bases between. The CDR3 runs to 15 residues. The CDR3 spells CASSLGGREDRGYTF. The DNA of the CDR3 is TGTGCCAGCAGTTTGGGGGGCAGGGAGGACCGCGGCTACACCTTC.

This clonotype was seen many times. The V and J genes are TRBV28 and TRBJ2-4, with D perhaps TRBD1 (5 bases). Per germline, CDR1 MDHEN and CDR2 SYDVKM. The V gene lost 2 bases and the J gene lost 1 base, with 12 bases spanning the gap. The CDR3 covers 16 residues. CDR3 region: CASSLGLAGAKNIQYF. In DNA form, the CDR3 reads TGTGCCAGCAGTTTAGGTTTGGCAGGGGCCAAAAACATTCAGTACTTC.

This clonotype has a count of ten or more. The chain couples TRBV4-2 to TRBJ1-5; D gene unclear. The CDR3 consists of 14 residues. CDR1 and CDR2 (germline): LGHNA, YNFKEQ. V gave up 1 base and J gave up 3 bases, with 7 bases separating them. The CDR3 sequence is CASSQGSANQPQHF. The CDR3 DNA reads as TGTGCCAGCAGCCAAGGGTCAGCCAATCAGCCCCAGCATTTT.

This clonotype appeared many times. The chain joins TRBV7-9 to TRBJ1-2; a possible D gene is TRBD1 (6 bases). This CDR3 region has 15 residues. The germline gives CDR1 SEHNR, CDR2 FQNEAQ (reference sequence). Trimming stripped 5 bases from V and 4 bases from J, with 17 bases between. The CDR3 nucleotides read TGTGCCAGCAGCCCACAGGGTGTATTTTCCTATGGCTACACCTTC. It is translated as CASSPQGVFSYGYTF.

Ten or more counts support this clonotype. The chain combines TRBV5-1 with TRBJ2-3; D is possibly TRBD1 or TRBD2 (5 bases each). The CDR3 is made up of 16 amino acids. Trimming took off 2 bases at V and 1 base at J, with 14 bases between the two ends. The germline V gene has CDR1 SGHRS and CDR2 YFSETQ. In DNA, the CDR3 is TGCGCCAGCAGCTTCACCCCGGGACCCCGCACAGATACGCAGTATTTT. It yields the protein CASSFTPGPRTDTQYF.

Ten or more counts support this clonotype. The CDR3 sequence: CSAQTGNYNSPLHF. In nucleotides, the CDR3 is TGCAGTGCCCAGACAGGGAACTATAATTCACCCCTCCACTTT. The chain couples TRBV20-1 to TRBJ1-6, with 7 bases lining up with TRBD1. Trimming took 6 bases from V and 3 from J; bases not matched to a gene: 5. This CDR3 comprises 14 residues. The germline V gene encodes CDR1 DFQATT and CDR2 SNEGSKA (reference sequence).

Many counts were recorded for this clonotype. The gene calls are TRBV9 and TRBJ2-2; the D call may be TRBD1 or TRBD2 (5 bases each). The CDR3 covers 15 residues. Germline CDR1 and CDR2: SGDLS and YYNGEE. Trimming shortened V by 1 base and J by 3 bases, and 10 bases separated the two germline ends. The CDR3 protein is CASSVRGTDTGELFF. The CDR3, as DNA: TGTGCCAGCAGCGTAAGAGGGACCGACACCGGGGAGCTGTTTTTT.

This clonotype was counted many times. The chain has TRBV5-5 and TRBJ1-2; D possibly corresponds to TRBD1 (5 bases). The CDR3 spans 17 residues. Germline values: CDR1 SGHKS, CDR2 YYEKEE (reference sequence). V dropped 0 bases and J dropped 4 bases, with 19 bases sitting between them. The CDR3 is CASSLATSAGNSYGYTF. Written as DNA, the CDR3 is TGTGCCAGCAGCTTGGCCACGTCGGCAGGGAATAGCTATGGCTACACCTTC.

This clonotype was detected ten times or more. V and J are TRBV20-1 and TRBJ2-3, with D possibly matching TRBD1 (6 bases). Germline CDR1 is DFQATT and CDR2 is SNEGSKA (reference sequence). The CDR3 extends over 16 amino acids. Trimming left V 2 bases short and J 0 bases short, with 15 bases between. The CDR3 region is CSARPSGTRSTDTQYF. DNA of the CDR3: TGCAGTGCTAGACCATCGGGGACACGTAGCACAGATACGCAGTATTTT.

CDR3 residues: CASSSGLIWGNQPQHF. As DNA, the CDR3 is TGTGCCAGCAGCTCCGGGCTGATTTGGGGAAATCAGCCCCAGCATTTT. V and J are TRBV7-9 and TRBJ1-5; D is undetermined. Trimming cost V 4 bases and J 4 bases, with 17 bases left between them. This CDR3 spans 16 amino acids. CDR1 is SEHNR and CDR2 is FQNEAQ in the germline V gene (reference sequence).

This clonotype occurred many times. The chain is built from TRBV28 and TRBJ2-3, with a weak D call TRBD1 (5 bases). V lost 5 bases, J lost 4 bases, and 16 bases lay in between. The CDR3 sequence is 15 residues long. From germline, CDR1 is MDHEN and CDR2 SYDVKM. The CDR3 DNA reads TGTGCCAGCAGTAGGTGGCAGGGTTTCGCAGATACGCAGTATTTT. Amino acids: CASSRWQGFADTQYF.

This clonotype has at least ten counts. This chain links TRBV5-1 with TRBJ2-5; D possibly corresponds to TRBD1 (5 bases). The V gene's germline CDR1 is SGHRS and CDR2 YFSETQ. V was shortened by 7 bases and J by 7 bases, with 17 bases between the two germline ends. This CDR3 has 13 amino acids. CDR3 nucleotides: TGCGCCAGCTGCCAGGGCCTTGGTACGACCCAGTACTTC. Amino acids: CASCQGLGTTQYF.

The chain joins TRBV2 to TRBJ1-5; 10 bases line up with TRBD1. Trimming cost V 4 bases and J 11 bases; bases outside gene matches: 17. The CDR3 is 17 residues long. CDR1 and CDR2 (germline): SNHLY, FYNNEI. DNA for the CDR3: TGTGCCAGCAGTGTCGCCCTATTGACAGGGGGCGCTTCGGCCCAGCATTTT. It codes for CASSVALLTGGASAQHF. The whole variable domain, remainder taken from reference TRBV2 and TRBJ1-5, is EPEVTQTPSHQVTQMGQEVILRCVPISNHLYFYWYRQILGQKVEFLVSFYNNEISEKSEIFDDQFSVERPDGSNFTLKIRSTKLEDSAMYFCASSVALLTGGASAQHFGDGTRLSIL.

This clonotype was detected ten times or more. The V call is TRBV5-1, the J call TRBJ2-1; D is undetermined. The germline V gene has CDR1 SGHRS and CDR2 YFSETQ. This CDR3 region has 14 residues. With 0 bases removed from V and 6 bases from J, the gap between germline ends came to 10 bases. This chain's CDR3 is CASSLVAVFNEQFF. The CDR3, as DNA: TGCGCCAGCAGCTTGGTCGCGGTATTCAATGAGCAGTTCTTC.

The chain carries TRBV3-1 and TRBJ1-5; D unclear. The CDR3 extends over 15 amino acids. V was trimmed by 0 bases and J by 7 bases, leaving 13 bases between them. Germline lookup yields CDR1 LGHDT and CDR2 YNNKEL (reference sequence). The CDR3 DNA reads TGTGCCAGCAGCCAAGACAGAGGTTTCGGGCAGCCCCAGCATTTT. Translated: CASSQDRGFGQPQHF. The whole variable domain, filled in from reference TRBV3-1 and TRBJ1-5, reads DTAVSQTPKYLVTQMGNDKSIKCEQNLGHDTMYWYKQDSKKFLKIMFSYNNKELIINETVPNRFSPKSPDKAHLNLHINSLELGDSAVYFCASSQDRGFGQPQHFGDGTRLSIL.

This clonotype was recorded many times. The rearrangement links TRBV29-1 to TRBJ1-2, with 7 bases matching TRBD1. V shed 6 bases and J 2 bases; nucleotides not matched to a gene: 3. Germline assignment: CDR1 SQVTM and CDR2 ANQGSEA. CDR3 length: 12 amino acids. The CDR3 region has the DNA TGCAGCGTGAGGGGACAGAACTATGGCTACACCTTC. Amino acid sequence: CSVRGQNYGYTF.

This clonotype was observed many times. The chain carries TRBV21-1 and TRBJ2-7; TRBD1 is the table's D call and was not checked against the DNA. TRBV21-1 constitutes a pseudogene. This CDR3 is built from 12 residues. The CDR3 spells CASSTHRGRGYF. CDR3 nucleotides: TGTGCCAGCAGCACCCACAGGGGGAGGGGGTACTTC.

This chain links TRBV12-3 or TRBV12-4 with TRBJ1-2; the D is unclear. CDR3 length equals 13 residues. The V end lost 2 bases, the J end lost 3 bases, and 7 bases lay between the germline ends. CDR3 DNA sequence: TGTGCCAGCAGTTTACAGGCTCACTATGGCTACACCTTC. As protein: CASSLQAHYGYTF.

Comments on this clonotype: A much larger clone lies a single base off, so this may be a read error. The chain is built from TRBV4-2 and TRBJ2-7; D assignment may be TRBD1 or TRBD2 (6 bases each). CDR1 and CDR2 from the germline V gene are LGHNA and YNFKEQ. There are 15 residues in the CDR3. Written as DNA, the CDR3 is TGTGCCAGCAGACAAGGACTACAGGGACCCTACGAGCAGTACTTC. Translated, it gives CASRQGLQGPYEQYF.

This clonotype was seen ten or more times. The gene calls are TRBV5-1 and TRBJ1-1; D perhaps matches TRBD1 (6 bases). CDR1 is SGHRS, CDR2 YFSETQ, per germline. The CDR3 sequence is 14 residues long. V dropped 4 bases and J dropped 4 bases, with 14 bases sitting between them. CDR3 loop: CASSRSRGSTEAFF. The CDR3 DNA sequence: TGCGCCAGCAGCCGATCTAGGGGGTCCACTGAAGCTTTCTTT.

This clonotype occurred a few times. The rearrangement joins TRBV5-4 to TRBJ2-3, with D hard to call. Germline V gene data show CDR1 as SGHNT and CDR2 as YYREEE (reference sequence). The CDR3 has 13 amino acids. Trimming stripped 4 bases from V and 3 bases from J, with 9 bases between. Here the CDR3 reads CASSPDPTDTQYF. The DNA of the CDR3 is TGTGCCAGCAGCCCTGACCCGACAGATACGCAGTATTTT.

This clonotype was seen many times. The V gene is TRBV5-1, the J gene TRBJ2-1; D call uncertain. The CDR3 totals 15 residues. Trimming took 0 bases from V and 0 from J, leaving 7 bases between them. The germline V gene encodes CDR1 SGHRS and CDR2 YFSETQ. DNA for the CDR3: TGCGCCAGCAGCTTGGGAGGAGTCTCCTACAATGAGCAGTTCTTC. It encodes CASSLGGVSYNEQFF.

This clonotype was counted many times. V usage is TRBV28 and J usage is TRBJ2-7; a weak D match, TRBD2 (5 bases). The germline V gene has CDR1 MDHEN and CDR2 SYDVKM. The length of the CDR3 is 15 residues. V gave up 6 bases and J gave up 3 bases, with 18 bases separating them. This CDR3 is CASSELEPHIYEQYF. The CDR3 DNA follows: TGTGCCAGCAGCGAACTAGAGCCCCATATCTACGAGCAGTACTTC.